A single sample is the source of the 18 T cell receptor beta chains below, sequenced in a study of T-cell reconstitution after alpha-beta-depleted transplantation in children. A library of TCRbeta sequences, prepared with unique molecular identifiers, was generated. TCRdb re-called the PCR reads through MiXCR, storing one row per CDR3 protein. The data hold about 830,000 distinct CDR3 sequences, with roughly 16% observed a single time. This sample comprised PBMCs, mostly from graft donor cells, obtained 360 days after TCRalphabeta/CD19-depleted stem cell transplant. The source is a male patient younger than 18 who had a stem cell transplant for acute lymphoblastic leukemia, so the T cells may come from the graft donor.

In DNA, the CDR3 is TGTGCCAGCAGCGTAGGGGTGGCGGTACTTAGCACAGATACGCAGTATTTT. This translates into CASSVGVAVLSTDTQYF. The chain has TRBV9 and TRBJ2-3; D not certain. Germline V gene sequence: CDR1 SGDLS, CDR2 YYNGEE. Trimming stripped 0 bases from V and 0 bases from J, with 14 bases between. The CDR3 loop spans 17 amino acids.

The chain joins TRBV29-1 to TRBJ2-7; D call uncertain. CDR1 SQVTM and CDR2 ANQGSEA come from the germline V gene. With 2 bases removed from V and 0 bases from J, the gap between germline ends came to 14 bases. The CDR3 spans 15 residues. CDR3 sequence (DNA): TGCAGCGTTGAACGTCCAACCTTTCCCTCCTACGAGCAGTACTTC. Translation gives CSVERPTFPSYEQYF.

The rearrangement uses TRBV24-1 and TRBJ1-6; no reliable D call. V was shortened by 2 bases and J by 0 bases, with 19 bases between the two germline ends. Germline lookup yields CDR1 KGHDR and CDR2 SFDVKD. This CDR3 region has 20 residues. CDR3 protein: CATSDSHRPHRLSYNSPLHF. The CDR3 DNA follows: TGTGCCACCAGTGATTCACACCGGCCTCACCGGCTCTCCTATAATTCACCCCTCCACTTT.

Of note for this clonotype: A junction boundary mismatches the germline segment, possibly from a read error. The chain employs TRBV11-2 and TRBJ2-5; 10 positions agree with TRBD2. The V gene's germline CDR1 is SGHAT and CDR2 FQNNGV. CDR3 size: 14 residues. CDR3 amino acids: CASRGLAAQEAQYF. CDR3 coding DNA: TGTGCCAGCAGAGGACTAGCGGCACAAGAGGCCCAGTACTTC.

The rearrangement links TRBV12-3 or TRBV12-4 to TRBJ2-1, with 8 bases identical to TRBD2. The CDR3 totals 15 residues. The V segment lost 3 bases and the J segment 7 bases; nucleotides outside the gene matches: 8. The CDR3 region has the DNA TGTGCCAGCAGTTTGTGGACTAGCCTTCGAAATGAGCAGTTCTTC. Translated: CASSLWTSLRNEQFF.

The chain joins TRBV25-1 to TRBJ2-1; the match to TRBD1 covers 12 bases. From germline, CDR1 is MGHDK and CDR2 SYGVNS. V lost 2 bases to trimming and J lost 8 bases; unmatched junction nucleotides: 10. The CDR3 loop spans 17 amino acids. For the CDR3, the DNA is TGTGCCAGCAGTGAACCGTACCGGGACAGGGGGCTGGATGAGCAGTTCTTC. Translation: CASSEPYRDRGLDEQFF.

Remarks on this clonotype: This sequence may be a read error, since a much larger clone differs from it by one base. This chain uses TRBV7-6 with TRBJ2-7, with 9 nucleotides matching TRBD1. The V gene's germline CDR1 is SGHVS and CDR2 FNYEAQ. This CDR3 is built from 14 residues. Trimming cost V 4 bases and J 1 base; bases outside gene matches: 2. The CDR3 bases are TGTGCCAGCAGCTACAGGGGGCCTTCCTACGAGCAGTACTTC. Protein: CASSYRGPSYEQYF.

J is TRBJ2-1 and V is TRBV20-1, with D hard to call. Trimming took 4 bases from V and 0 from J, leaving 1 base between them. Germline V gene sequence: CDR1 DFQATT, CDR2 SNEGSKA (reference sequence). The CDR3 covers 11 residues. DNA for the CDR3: TGCAGTGCTAACTCCTACAATGAGCAGTTCTTC. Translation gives CSANSYNEQFF.

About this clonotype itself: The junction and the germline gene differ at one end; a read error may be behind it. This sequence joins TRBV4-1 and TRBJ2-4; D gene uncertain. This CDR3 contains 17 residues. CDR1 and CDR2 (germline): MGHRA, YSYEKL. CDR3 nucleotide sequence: TGCGCCAGCAGCCAAGATCGGGTCCTCCCAGCCAAATACATTCAGTACTTC. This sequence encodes CASSQDRVLPAKYIQYF.

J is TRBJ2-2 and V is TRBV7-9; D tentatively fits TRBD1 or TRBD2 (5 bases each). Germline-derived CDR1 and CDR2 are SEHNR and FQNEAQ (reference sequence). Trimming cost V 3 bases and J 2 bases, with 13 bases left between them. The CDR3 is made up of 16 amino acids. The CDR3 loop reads CASSFPVGGNTGELFF. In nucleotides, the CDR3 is TGTGCCAGCAGCTTCCCTGTTGGGGGAAACACCGGGGAGCTGTTTTTT.

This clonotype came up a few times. CDR3 region: CASSPRQVPGELFF. The CDR3 DNA is TGCGCCAGCAGCCCTCGACAGGTCCCCGGGGAGCTGTTTTTT. The chain is built from TRBV5-1 and TRBJ2-2; maybe TRBD1 (6 bases). V was trimmed by 4 bases and J by 6 bases, leaving 13 bases between them. The CDR3 loop spans 14 amino acids. CDR1 and CDR2 (germline): SGHRS, YFSETQ.

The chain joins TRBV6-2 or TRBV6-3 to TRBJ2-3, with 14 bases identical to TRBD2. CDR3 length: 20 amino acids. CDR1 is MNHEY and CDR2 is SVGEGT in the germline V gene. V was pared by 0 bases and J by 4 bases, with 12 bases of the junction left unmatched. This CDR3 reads CASSYSMRLAGGPLSDTQYF. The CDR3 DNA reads TGTGCCAGCAGTTACTCGATGCGACTAGCGGGAGGGCCTCTTTCAGATACGCAGTATTTT.

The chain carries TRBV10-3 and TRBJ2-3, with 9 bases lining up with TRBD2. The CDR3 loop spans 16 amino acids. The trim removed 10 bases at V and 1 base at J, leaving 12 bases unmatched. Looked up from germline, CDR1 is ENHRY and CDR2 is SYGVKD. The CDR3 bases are TGTGCCACCTCCTTAGCGGGAGAAGGGGGCACAGATACGCAGTATTTT. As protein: CATSLAGEGGTDTQYF.

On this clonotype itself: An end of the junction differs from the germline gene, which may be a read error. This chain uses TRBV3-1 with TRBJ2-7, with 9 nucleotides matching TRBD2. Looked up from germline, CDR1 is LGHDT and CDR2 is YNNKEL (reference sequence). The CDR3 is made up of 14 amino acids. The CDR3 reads CASSQDLAGSTLDF. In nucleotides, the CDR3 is TGTGCCAGCAGCCAAGACCTAGCGGGATCGACCCTGGACTTC.

CDR3 region: CASSYLGRKALLAKNIQYF. The CDR3 region has the DNA TGTGCCAGCAGTTATCTCGGACGGAAAGCCCTGTTAGCCAAAAACATTCAGTACTTC. This sequence joins TRBV6-2 or TRBV6-3 and TRBJ2-4; D is unclear. CDR3 length: 19 amino acids. Germline V lookup: CDR1 MNHEY, CDR2 SVGEGT. Trimming cost V 3 bases and J 0 bases, with 21 bases left between them.

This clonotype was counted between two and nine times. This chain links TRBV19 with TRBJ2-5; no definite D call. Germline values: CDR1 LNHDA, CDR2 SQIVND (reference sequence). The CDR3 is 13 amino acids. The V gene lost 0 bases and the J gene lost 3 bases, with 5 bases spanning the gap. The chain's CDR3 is CASSIDGEETQYF. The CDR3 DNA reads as TGTGCCAGTAGTATAGATGGGGAAGAGACCCAGTACTTC.

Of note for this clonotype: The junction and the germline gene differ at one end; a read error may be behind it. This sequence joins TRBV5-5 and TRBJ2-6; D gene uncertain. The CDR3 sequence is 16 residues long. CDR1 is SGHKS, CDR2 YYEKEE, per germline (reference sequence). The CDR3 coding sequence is TGTGCCAGCAGCCCGATATACAGCTCTGAGGCCAACGTCCTGACTTTC. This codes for CASSPIYSSEANVLTF.

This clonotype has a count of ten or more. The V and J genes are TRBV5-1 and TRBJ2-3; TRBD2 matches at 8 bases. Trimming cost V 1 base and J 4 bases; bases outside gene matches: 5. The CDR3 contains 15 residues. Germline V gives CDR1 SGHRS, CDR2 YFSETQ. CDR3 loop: CASSLIGTRADTQYF. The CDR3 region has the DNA TGCGCCAGCAGCTTGATCGGGACTAGGGCAGATACGCAGTATTTT. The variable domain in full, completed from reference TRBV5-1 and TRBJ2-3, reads KAGVTQTPRYLIKTRGQQVTLSCSPISGHRSVSWYQQTPGQGLQFLFEYFSETQRNKGNFPGRFSGRQFSNSRSEMNVSTLELGDSALYLCASSLIGTRADTQYFGPGTRLTVL.